This T cell receptor (beta chain) was sequenced during a study of spatial heterogeneity in lung cancer. Across the whole study: Sequencing consistently turned up more beta-chain sequences than alpha-chain sequences.

General study points: Ubiquitous expanded tumor TCRs appeared in blood more at resection than follow-up.

As to time point: blood at routine non-recurrence follow-up after resection. Every TCR cDNA molecule bore a unique molecular identifier. TCRdb re-called the 5' RACE reads with MiXCR, one entry per CDR3 protein. The sample has fewer than 150,000 distinct CDR3 sequences, 11% seen once. V gave up 6 bases and J gave up 4 bases, with 15 bases separating them. Germline lookup yields CDR1 MNHEY and CDR2 SVGAGI. This CDR3 comprises 14 residues. Points on this clonotype: Its antigen is not identified.

This specimen was PBMCs, taken at follow-up. The TCR sequence derives from a female donor with early-stage non-small cell lung cancer. The V gene is TRBV6-5, the J gene TRBJ1-2; tentative D call: TRBD1 (5 bases). The CDR3 nucleotides read TGTGCCAGCAGGGGAGCGGGGCAGCGCTATGGCTACACCTTC. Its protein is CASRGAGQRYGYTF.